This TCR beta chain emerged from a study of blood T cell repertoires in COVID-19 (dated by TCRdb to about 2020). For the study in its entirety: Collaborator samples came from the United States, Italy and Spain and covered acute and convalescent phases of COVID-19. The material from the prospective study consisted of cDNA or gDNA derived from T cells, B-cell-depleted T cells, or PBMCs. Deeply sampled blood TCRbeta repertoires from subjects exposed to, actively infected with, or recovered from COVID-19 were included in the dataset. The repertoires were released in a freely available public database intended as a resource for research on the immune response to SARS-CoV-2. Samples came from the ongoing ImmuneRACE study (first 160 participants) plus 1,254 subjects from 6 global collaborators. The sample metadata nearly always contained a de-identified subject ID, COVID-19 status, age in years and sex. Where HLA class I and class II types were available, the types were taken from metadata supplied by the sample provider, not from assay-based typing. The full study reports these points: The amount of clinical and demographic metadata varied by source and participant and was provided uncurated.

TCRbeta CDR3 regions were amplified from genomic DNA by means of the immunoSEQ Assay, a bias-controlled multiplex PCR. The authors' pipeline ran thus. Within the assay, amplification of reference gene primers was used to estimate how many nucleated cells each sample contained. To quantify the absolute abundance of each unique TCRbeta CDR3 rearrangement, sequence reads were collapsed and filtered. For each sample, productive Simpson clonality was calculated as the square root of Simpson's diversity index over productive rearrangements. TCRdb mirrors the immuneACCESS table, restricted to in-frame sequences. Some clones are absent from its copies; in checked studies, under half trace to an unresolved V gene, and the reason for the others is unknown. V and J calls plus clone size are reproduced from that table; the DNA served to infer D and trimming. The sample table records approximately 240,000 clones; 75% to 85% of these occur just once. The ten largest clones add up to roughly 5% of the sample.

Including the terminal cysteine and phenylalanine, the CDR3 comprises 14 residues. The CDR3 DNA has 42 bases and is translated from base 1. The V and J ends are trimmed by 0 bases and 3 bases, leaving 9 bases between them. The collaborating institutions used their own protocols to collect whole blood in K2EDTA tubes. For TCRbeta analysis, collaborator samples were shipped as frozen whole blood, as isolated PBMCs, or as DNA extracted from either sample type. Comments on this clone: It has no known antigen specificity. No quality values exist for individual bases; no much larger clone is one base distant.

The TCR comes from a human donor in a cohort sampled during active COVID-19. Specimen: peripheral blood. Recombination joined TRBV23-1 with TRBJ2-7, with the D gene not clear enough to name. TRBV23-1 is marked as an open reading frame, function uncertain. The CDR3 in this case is CASSQSGPRYEQYF. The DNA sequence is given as TGCGCCAGCAGTCAATCGGGCCCCCGCTACGAGCAGTACTTC.